One sample yielded the 20 T cell receptor beta chains listed below, sequenced in a study of T cells after yellow fever vaccination. TCRdb reprocessed the 5' RACE reads with MiXCR, giving one entry per CDR3 protein. This sample has approximately 330,000 distinct CDR3 sequences; about 12% occur once, and the top ten carry about 3%. Material: CD4+ T cells sorted from PBMCs, obtained 15 days after the yellow fever booster vaccination. The receptor source for this set is a man aged 18 to 29 who received the YFV17D yellow fever vaccine.

This clonotype was seen repeatedly, ten times or more. CDR3: CSVVNRVGDTQYF. As DNA, the CDR3 is TGCAGCGTCGTTAACAGGGTCGGAGATACGCAGTATTTT. This chain joins TRBV29-1 and TRBJ2-3; D is perhaps TRBD1 (6 bases). This CDR3 has 13 residues. Germline loops: CDR1 SQVTM, CDR2 ANQGSEA. Trimming took off 6 bases at V and 5 bases at J, with 15 bases between the two ends.

In this sample, this clonotype turned up many times. The J gene is TRBJ2-1, the V gene TRBV7-2; D unclear. V lost 2 bases and J 7 bases, leaving 9 bases between the germline ends. The V gene's germline CDR1 is SGHTA and CDR2 FQGNSA. There are 13 residues in the CDR3. DNA of the CDR3: TGTGCCAGCAGCTTAAAAAGTAGAAATGAGCAGTTCTTC. Encoded protein: CASSLKSRNEQFF.

V and J are TRBV5-1 and TRBJ2-7; maybe TRBD1 (5 bases). V lost 5 bases and J 3 bases, leaving 15 bases between the germline ends. This CDR3 contains 14 residues. Per the germline V gene, CDR1 is SGHRS and CDR2 is YFSETQ. For the CDR3, the DNA is TGCGCCAGCAGGTCGACAGTGAATGACTACGAGCAGTACTTC. Translated, it gives CASRSTVNDYEQYF.

This clonotype was detected many times. The CDR3 spells CASSLVRNTEAFF. The CDR3 coding sequence is TGTGCCAGCAGCTTGGTCAGGAACACTGAAGCTTTCTTT. This chain connects TRBV11-1 to TRBJ1-1, with D unresolved. CDR1 and CDR2 from the germline V gene are SGHAT and FQDESV (reference sequence). The CDR3 sequence is 13 residues long. Trimming shortened V by 3 bases and J by 1 base, and 6 bases separated the two germline ends.

The V and J genes are TRBV27 and TRBJ2-5, with TRBD2 as a possible D gene (5 bases). The ends were cut back, 8 bases at V and 4 bases at J, with 20 bases in the middle. This CDR3 has 15 residues. Germline-derived CDR1 and CDR2 are MNHEY and SMNVEV (reference sequence). CDR3: CASALWTAGIETQYF. CDR3 coding DNA: TGTGCCAGCGCCTTATGGACTGCAGGCATAGAGACCCAGTACTTC.

CDR3 sequence (DNA): TGTGCCAGCTCACCAATGAGCGGGGGGGACACCGGGGAGCTGTTTTTT. Translation: CASSPMSGGDTGELFF. This sequence joins TRBV18 and TRBJ2-2, with TRBD2 identical over 10 bases. The CDR3 extends over 16 amino acids. Germline V gives CDR1 KGHSH, CDR2 LQKENI. V lost 2 bases and J lost 3; bases outside the gene matches: 3.

This clonotype has a handful of counts. The chain combines TRBV10-3 with TRBJ2-2; D is ambiguous. From germline, CDR1 is ENHRY and CDR2 SYGVKD. The ends were cut back, 2 bases at V and 2 bases at J, with 3 bases in the middle. The CDR3 contains 13 residues. The CDR3 DNA reads as TGTGCCATCAGTGAGCCTAACACCGGGGAGCTGTTTTTT. Residues: CAISEPNTGELFF.

This clonotype has just a few counts. A read error may account for a junction end that differs from germline. The chain employs TRBV12-3 or TRBV12-4 and TRBJ2-3; no definite D call. CDR3 length: 12 amino acids. Written as DNA, the CDR3 is TGTGCCAGCAGCTTAGGGTCGTATACGCAGTATTTT. Protein sequence: CASSLGSYTQYF.

The chain carries TRBV7-3 and TRBJ2-1; TRBD2 is a possible D gene (7 bases). The CDR3 totals 18 residues. The germline V gene has CDR1 SGHTA and CDR2 FQGTGA. V gave up 0 bases and J gave up 2 bases, with 17 bases separating them. In nucleotides, the CDR3 is TGTGCCAGCAGCTTAACTCCACCGGGGGGCCTTCCCTACAATGAGCAGTTCTTC. Residues: CASSLTPPGGLPYNEQFF.

This clonotype was counted a few times. The rearrangement uses TRBV12-3 or TRBV12-4 and TRBJ2-7, with D tentatively TRBD1 or TRBD2 (5 bases each). The CDR3 length is 13 residues. The V end was cut by 6 bases, the J end by 7 bases, with 16 bases between. The CDR3 sequence is CASSLDSRGEQYV. In DNA form, the CDR3 reads TGTGCCAGCAGCCTCGACAGCCGAGGGGAGCAGTACGTC.

A few counts support this clonotype. The chain carries TRBV12-3 or TRBV12-4 and TRBJ1-1; D gene unclear. The CDR3 contains 16 residues. The V end lost 5 bases, the J end lost 0 bases, and 16 bases lay between the germline ends. CDR3 loop: CASSLAGSFLNTEAFF. The CDR3, as DNA: TGTGCCAGCAGTCTCGCCGGGTCTTTCTTGAACACTGAAGCTTTCTTT.

In this sample, this clonotype turned up a few times. The V gene is TRBV7-9, the J gene TRBJ1-1, with 7 bases matching TRBD1. The CDR3 is made up of 15 amino acids. J was trimmed by 3 bases and V by 5 bases; bases with no gene match: 9. Germline V CDR1 and CDR2: SEHNR, FQNEAQ (reference sequence). This chain's CDR3 is CASSHRTGPHTEAFF. CDR3 DNA sequence: TGTGCCAGCAGCCACAGGACAGGACCCCACACTGAAGCTTTCTTT.

In this sample, this clonotype turned up a few times. V usage is TRBV6-1 and J usage is TRBJ2-2; no firm D call. The CDR3 has 12 residues. Germline V gives CDR1 MNHNS, CDR2 SASEGT. The ends were cut back, 4 bases at V and 6 bases at J, with 6 bases in the middle. CDR3 amino acids: CASSVGSGELFF. The CDR3 DNA reads as TGTGCCAGCAGTGTGGGGTCCGGGGAGCTGTTTTTT.

The chain joins TRBV7-2 to TRBJ2-5; D remains unclear. The CDR3 consists of 15 residues. Trimming cost V 1 base and J 1 base, with 10 bases left between them. Germline values: CDR1 SGHTA, CDR2 FQGNSA. The chain's CDR3 is CASSLVGTSQETQYF. CDR3 coding DNA: TGTGCCAGCAGCTTAGTAGGTACCTCCCAAGAGACCCAGTACTTC.

The table lists this clonotype with a few counts. The chain combines TRBV5-1 with TRBJ1-3; a weak D match, TRBD1 (5 bases). CDR1 and CDR2 from the germline V gene are SGHRS and YFSETQ. This CDR3 spans 14 amino acids. V lost 0 bases and J lost 3, with 7 bases in between. CDR3: CASSLAGVGNTIYF. The CDR3 DNA reads TGCGCCAGCAGCTTGGCGGGGGTTGGAAACACCATATATTTT.

The chain uses TRBV11-2 and TRBJ2-7; D gene uncertain. V was trimmed by 2 bases and J by 5 bases, leaving 7 bases between them. The CDR3 spans 12 residues. Per germline, CDR1 SGHAT and CDR2 FQNNGV. The CDR3 nucleotides read TGTGCCAGCAGCTTAAGAACAAACGAGCAGTACTTC. Translated: CASSLRTNEQYF.

The chain couples TRBV5-1 to TRBJ2-3, with D uncertain. The CDR3 extends over 15 amino acids. The V gene lost 0 bases and the J gene lost 0 bases, with 8 bases spanning the gap. CDR1 and CDR2 from the germline V gene are SGHRS and YFSETQ. As DNA, the CDR3 is TGCGCCAGCAGCTTGGTTGCTAGTAGCACAGATACGCAGTATTTT. This encodes CASSLVASSTDTQYF.

The chain recombines TRBV7-9 with TRBJ2-1, with 13 nucleotides matching TRBD2. The CDR3 totals 15 residues. Germline V gene lookup returns CDR1 SEHNR and CDR2 FQNEAQ (reference sequence). J lost 6 bases, V lost 5 bases, and 4 bases had no gene match. The CDR3 bases are TGTGCCAGCAGCGGACTAGCGGGGGTCCCCAATGAGCAGTTCTTC. The encoded protein is CASSGLAGVPNEQFF.

The rearrangement links TRBV28 to TRBJ1-4; D possibly corresponds to TRBD1 (5 bases). V was clipped by 0 bases and J by 4 bases, with 12 bases between them. Germline V gene lookup returns CDR1 MDHEN and CDR2 SYDVKM. This CDR3 is built from 16 residues. The CDR3 nucleotides are TGTGCCAGCAGTTTATGGCAGGGTGGGAGTAATGAAAAACTGTTTTTT. It specifies CASSLWQGGSNEKLFF.

The chain employs TRBV5-1 and TRBJ2-7; 7 bases align to TRBD1. The germline V gene encodes CDR1 SGHRS and CDR2 YFSETQ. The CDR3 consists of 15 residues. V was pared by 0 bases and J by 0 bases, with 3 bases of the junction left unmatched. The CDR3 sequence is CASSLDRGSSYEQYV. In nucleotides, the CDR3 is TGCGCCAGCAGCTTGGACAGGGGTAGCTCCTACGAGCAGTACGTC.